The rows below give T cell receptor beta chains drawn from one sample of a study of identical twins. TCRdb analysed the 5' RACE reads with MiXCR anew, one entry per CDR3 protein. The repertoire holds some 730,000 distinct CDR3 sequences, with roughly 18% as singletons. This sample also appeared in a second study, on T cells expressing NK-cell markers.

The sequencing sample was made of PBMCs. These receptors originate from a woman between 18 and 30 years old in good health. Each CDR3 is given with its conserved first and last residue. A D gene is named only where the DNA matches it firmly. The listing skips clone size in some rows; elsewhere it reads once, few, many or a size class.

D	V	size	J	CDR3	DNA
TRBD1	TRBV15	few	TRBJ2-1	CATGRGQGAWQFF	TGTGCCACCGGGCGGGGACAGGGGGCATGGCAGTTCTTC
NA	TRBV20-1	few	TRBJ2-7	CSARDARERAEQYF	TGCAGTGCTAGAGATGCTAGGGAGAGAGCCGAGCAGTACTTC
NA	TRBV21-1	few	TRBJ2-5	CASSKVPGGNQETQYF	TGTGCCAGCAGCAAAGTCCCGGGGGGTAACCAAGAGACCCAGTACTTC
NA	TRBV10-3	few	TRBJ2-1	CAISLDDSSWQFF	TGTGCCATCAGCCTCGACGACAGCTCCTGGCAGTTCTTC
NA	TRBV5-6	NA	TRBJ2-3	CASSSGVEDTQYF	TGTGCCAGCAGCTCGGGGGTAGAAGATACGCAGTATTTT
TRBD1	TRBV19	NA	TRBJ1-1	CASSIRGYEAFF	TGTGCCAGTAGTATCAGGGGGTATGAAGCTTTCTTT
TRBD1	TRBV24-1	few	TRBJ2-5	CATSDSQGGETQYF	TGTGCCACCAGTGATTCACAGGGGGGAGAGACCCAGTACTTC
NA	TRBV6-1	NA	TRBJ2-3	CASSRAGTSTDTQYF	TGTGCCAGCAGCCGGGCAGGGACTAGCACAGATACGCAGTATTTT
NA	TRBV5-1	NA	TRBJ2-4	CASSLGRYTAKNIQYF	TGCGCCAGCAGCTTGGGTAGATACACAGCCAAAAACATTCAGTACTTC
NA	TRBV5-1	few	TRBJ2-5	CASSSTNFQETQYF	TGCGCCAGCAGCTCTACGAACTTCCAAGAGACCCAGTACTTC
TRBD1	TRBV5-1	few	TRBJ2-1	CASSFPSDRVTYNEQFF	TGCGCCAGCAGCTTCCCCTCGGACAGGGTGACCTACAATGAGCAGTTCTTC
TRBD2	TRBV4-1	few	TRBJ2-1	CASSQEEVAGRTKFF	TGCGCCAGCAGCCAAGAAGAAGTAGCGGGCCGTACCAAGTTCTTC
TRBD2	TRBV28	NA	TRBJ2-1	CASSETSGGLYNEQFF	TGTGCCAGCAGCGAGACTAGCGGGGGGCTCTACAATGAGCAGTTCTTC
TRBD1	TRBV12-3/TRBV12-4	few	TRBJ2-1	CASSRPGTGVYFSSYNEQFF	TGTGCCAGCAGTCGACCCGGGACAGGGGTATATTTTAGCTCCTACAATGAGCAGTTCTTC
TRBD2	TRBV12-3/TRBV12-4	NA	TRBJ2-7	CASKWTSGGYEQYF	TGTGCCAGCAAATGGACTAGCGGGGGGTACGAGCAGTACTTC
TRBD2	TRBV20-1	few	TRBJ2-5	CSAVAGYQETQYF	TGCAGTGCTGTAGCGGGCTACCAAGAGACCCAGTACTTC
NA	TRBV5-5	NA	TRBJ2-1	CASSPLFDSYNEQFF	TGTGCCAGCAGCCCCCTGTTCGACTCCTACAATGAGCAGTTCTTC
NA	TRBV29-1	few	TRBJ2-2	CSVAGQPPGELFF	TGCAGCGTTGCCGGGCAGCCCCCCGGGGAGCTGTTTTTT
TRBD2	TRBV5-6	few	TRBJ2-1	CASRRGGFSGGLLFF	TGTGCCAGCAGACGCGGAGGATTTAGCGGGGGGCTCTTGTTCTTC
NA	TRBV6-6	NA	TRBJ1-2	CASSYINSYGYTF	TGTGCCAGCAGTTACATCAACAGCTATGGCTACACCTTC
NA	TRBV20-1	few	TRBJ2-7	CSATPLGSLQYF	TGCAGTGCCACCCCTTTGGGGAGCCTGCAGTACTTC
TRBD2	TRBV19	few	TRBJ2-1	CASRTSGGLSNEQFF	TGTGCCAGTAGGACTAGCGGGGGGCTAAGCAATGAGCAGTTCTTC
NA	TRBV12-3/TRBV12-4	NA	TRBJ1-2	CASSLPGENYGYTF	TGTGCCAGCAGTTTGCCAGGAGAAAACTATGGCTACACCTTC
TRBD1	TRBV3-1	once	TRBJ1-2	CASSQRSGGYGYTF	TGTGCCAGCAGCCAGCGCTCAGGGGGGTATGGCTACACCTTC